The 13 T cell receptor beta chains below all came from one sample that was sequenced in a study of OX40 agonist ivuxolimab in advanced cancers. Preparation of the library involved the immunoSEQ multiplex PCR assay. Entries here come from immuneACCESS through TCRdb and include only in-frame sequences with V and J called. Some clones fail to appear in such tables; in the studies checked, an unresolved V gene covers under half of the shortfall, and the cause of the remainder is unknown. The sample records tens of thousands of clones, 83% of which are singletons. Roughly 3.2% of the sample is taken by the ten largest. Sequencing was performed on CD4+ or CD8+ T cells sorted from blood, taken in a trial of the OX40 agonist ivuxolimab. These receptors all come from an adult with an advanced solid tumor such as melanoma, head and neck, liver or kidney cancer.

This clone has only a few counts. J is TRBJ1-2 and V is TRBV15, with D uncertain. This CDR3 has 12 residues. V was pared by 6 bases and J by 4 bases, with 9 bases between. CDR1 and CDR2 (germline): LNHNV, YYDKDF (reference sequence). CDR3 sequence reads: CATSLGLYGYTF. The CDR3 bases are TGTGCCACCAGTTTAGGCCTCTATGGCTACACCTTC.

J is TRBJ1-1 and V is TRBV28; D may be TRBD1 (6 bases). V dropped 6 bases and J dropped 10 bases, with 21 bases sitting between them. CDR3 length: 14 amino acids. Per the germline V gene, CDR1 is MDHEN and CDR2 is SYDVKM. The CDR3, as DNA: TGTGCCAGCAGCCAAAGGGGGGCAGGGAGGTTAGCTTTCTTT. As protein: CASSQRGAGRLAFF. Complete variable domain (other parts from reference TRBV28 and TRBJ1-1): DVKVTQSSRYLVKRTGEKVFLECVQDMDHENMFWYRQDPGLGLRLIYFSYDVKMKEKGDIPEGYSVSREKKERFSLILESASTNQTSMYLCASSQRGAGRLAFFGQGTRLTVV.

The chain has TRBV14 and TRBJ2-7; TRBD1 aligns across 9 bases. J lost 6 bases, V lost 1 base, and 7 bases had no gene match. There are 15 residues in the CDR3. Germline CDR1 SGHDN, CDR2 FVKESK. CDR3 protein: CASSQAKQGASEQYF. CDR3 DNA sequence: TGTGCCAGCAGCCAAGCGAAACAGGGGGCGAGCGAGCAGTACTTC.

This clone has a single count. The genes are TRBV18 and TRBJ1-2, with 7 nucleotides matching TRBD1. The CDR3 runs 13 residues. The germline gives CDR1 KGHSH, CDR2 LQKENI. Trimming at V came to 5 bases and at J to 6 bases, leaving 6 bases not matched to a gene. The CDR3 protein is CASSSNTGDGYTF. CDR3 in DNA: TGTGCCAGCTCATCAAACACAGGGGATGGCTACACCTTC.

The chain links TRBV19 to TRBJ2-7; no clear D. Germline V gives CDR1 LNHDA, CDR2 SQIVND (reference sequence). There are 14 residues in the CDR3. The V end was cut by 5 bases, the J end by 0 bases, with 11 bases between. The CDR3 sequence: CASSSDTSSYEQYF. The CDR3 DNA reads TGTGCCAGTAGTTCCGACACAAGCTCCTACGAGCAGTACTTC.

The gene calls are TRBV6-6 and TRBJ1-4; the D gene is possibly TRBD1 (6 bases). V lost 5 bases and J 3 bases, leaving 10 bases between the germline ends. The CDR3 runs to 14 residues. CDR1 is MNHNY, CDR2 SVGAGI, per germline (reference sequence). The CDR3 DNA reads as TGTGCCAGCAGTACGGGGGGCTCTAATGAAAAACTGTTTTTT. This codes for CASSTGGSNEKLFF.

The V gene is TRBV10-2, the J gene TRBJ1-5; 9 positions agree with TRBD1. This CDR3 contains 16 residues. Germline V gives CDR1 WSHSY, CDR2 SAAADI. The V and J ends lost 3 bases and 2 bases, in that order; junction bases with no gene match: 5. The DNA for the CDR3 is TGCGCCAGCAGTGACTACAGGGGGCTTGGCAATCAGCCCCAGCATTTT. Translated, it gives CASSDYRGLGNQPQHF.

The V call is TRBV2, the J call TRBJ2-7; D remains unclear. Per the germline V gene, CDR1 is SNHLY and CDR2 is FYNNEI. The CDR3 contains 13 residues. The V end lost 3 bases, the J end lost 3 bases, and 9 bases lay between the germline ends. The CDR3 sequence: CASSEGQNYEQYF. CDR3 nucleotide sequence: TGTGCCAGCAGTGAGGGCCAGAACTACGAGCAGTACTTC. The full variable domain, rest sourced from reference TRBV2 and TRBJ2-7, is EPEVTQTPSHQVTQMGQEVILRCVPISNHLYFYWYRQILGQKVEFLVSFYNNEISEKSEIFDDQFSVERPDGSNFTLKIRSTKLEDSAMYFCASSEGQNYEQYFGPGTRLTVT.

The J gene is TRBJ2-5, the V gene TRBV7-2; D perhaps matches TRBD2 (5 bases). The DNA end lines up better with TRBJ2-7; the J call may be wrong. The CDR3 loop spans 16 amino acids. The germline gives CDR1 SGHTA, CDR2 FQGNSA. The CDR3 DNA reads TGTGCCAGCAGCCGCCTCGGAGGCCCCAGCTCCTACGAGCAGTACTTC. Protein: CASSRLGGPSSYEQYF.

This clone was recorded once. This chain uses TRBV28 with TRBJ2-7, with 11 bases aligning to TRBD2. V lost 5 bases, J lost 2 bases, and 8 bases stayed unmatched. There are 16 residues in the CDR3. Germline V gene lookup returns CDR1 MDHEN and CDR2 SYDVKM. CDR3 loop: CASSTRTSGRPYEQYF. The CDR3 region has the DNA TGTGCCAGCAGTACCCGGACTAGCGGGCGCCCCTACGAGCAGTACTTC. Full variable domain (missing parts from reference TRBV28 and TRBJ2-7): DVKVTQSSRYLVKRTGEKVFLECVQDMDHENMFWYRQDPGLGLRLIYFSYDVKMKEKGDIPEGYSVSREKKERFSLILESASTNQTSMYLCASSTRTSGRPYEQYFGPGTRLTVT.

The chain couples TRBV19 to TRBJ2-5; D assignment may be TRBD1 or TRBD2 (5 bases each). V was trimmed by 6 bases and J by 7 bases, leaving 15 bases between them. The CDR3 spans 13 residues. Germline V gene sequence: CDR1 LNHDA, CDR2 SQIVND (reference sequence). CDR3 DNA: TGTGCCAGTAGCCCCGCGCTTGGGGGGACCCAGTACTTC. It codes for CASSPALGGTQYF.

The chain links TRBV28 to TRBJ1-3; no firm D call. Germline CDR1 MDHEN, CDR2 SYDVKM. V was clipped by 5 bases and J by 0 bases, with 11 bases between them. This CDR3 comprises 15 residues. The CDR3 DNA follows: TGTGCCAGCAGTCCCCCCGGTACCTCTGGAAACACCATATATTTT. It is translated as CASSPPGTSGNTIYF.

The chain recombines TRBV29-1 with TRBJ1-2, with a weak D call TRBD1 (6 bases). CDR1 is SQVTM and CDR2 is ANQGSEA in the germline V gene. CDR3 length equals 11 residues. V was cut by 7 bases and J by 4 bases, with 10 bases left in between. CDR3 amino acids: CSAGQSYGYTF. CDR3 DNA sequence: TGCAGCGCTGGACAGTCCTATGGCTACACCTTC.